This record covers a single T cell receptor (beta chain). These data originate in a study of T cells after yellow fever vaccination. Universal primer sites and UMIs were introduced during 5'RACE template-switching synthesis of TCR cDNA. TCRdb independently ran MiXCR on the 5' RACE reads; one entry per CDR3 protein. The sample includes some 600,000 distinct CDR3 sequences, about 15% of them seen just once. V dropped 9 bases and J dropped 10; count of bases not matched to a gene: 13. The CDR3 consists of 14 residues. This TCR derives from a man aged 18 to 30 who received the YFV17D yellow fever vaccine. Sequenced material: PBMCs, taken around 5 days after the first yellow fever vaccination. This chain uses TRBV12-3 or TRBV12-4 with TRBJ2-1; 9 bases line up with TRBD2. CDR3 in DNA: TGTGCCAGAAGTCCCCCGGGACTAGCTGACGAGCAGTTCTTC. This sequence encodes CARSPPGLADEQFF.